This is a list of T cell receptor beta chains from one sample in a study of blood T cells in healthy people across ages. TCRdb analysed the 5' RACE reads with MiXCR anew, one entry per CDR3 protein. The sample shows hundreds of thousands of distinct CDR3 sequences, 40% to 45% of them seen only once. The specimen sequenced was blood. The receptors originated from an elderly man in good health. The CDR3 runs from the conserved cysteine through the conserved F or W. A D gene is named only where the DNA matches it firmly. The listing skips clone size in some rows; elsewhere it reads once, few, many or a size class.

>TRBV5-5|TRBJ2-7|NA|NA
TGTGCCAGCAGCCCGGGATTATCGGGGGCGATTGACGAGCAGTACTTC
CASSPGLSGAIDEQYF
>TRBV7-9|TRBJ2-5|few|NA
TGTGCCAGCAGCCGTAGCCCCCTCTCGGACCGTGACCGAGGAGAGACCCAGTACTTC
CASSRSPLSDRDRGETQYF
>TRBV3-1|TRBJ2-1|few|TRBD1
TGTGCCAGCAGTTCAAAACCGGGACAGTCCTCGCAGGGCTCCTACAATGAGCAGTTCTTC
CASSSKPGQSSQGSYNEQFF
>TRBV5-5|TRBJ2-1|few|NA
TGTGCCAGCAGCCCTATCGAGCTATTAGCTGCCGAGCAGTTCTTC
CASSPIELLAAEQFF
>TRBV11-2|TRBJ2-7|few|NA
TGTGCCAGCAGCTTAGATTTTTCGCTAGCCTCCTACGAGCAGTACTTC
CASSLDFSLASYEQYF
>TRBV7-3|TRBJ2-1|NA|NA
TGTGCCAGCAGCCTCACCGGGGTGGGCTCCTACAATGAGCAGTTCTTC
CASSLTGVGSYNEQFF
>TRBV9|TRBJ2-5|NA|NA
TGTGCCAGCACCCGGGACTCGGGAGATCTCGGGGAGACCCAGTACTTC
CASTRDSGDLGETQYF
>TRBV5-6|TRBJ2-7|NA|NA
TGTGCCAGCAGCTTGACAGGGTATTGCGAGCAGTACTTC
CASSLTGYCEQYF
>TRBV28|TRBJ2-4|NA|NA
TGTGCCAGCAGTCGAGTCTACAATGAGCAGTACTTC
CASSRVYNEQYF
>TRBV7-2|TRBJ2-5|few|NA
TGTGCCAGCAGCTTAGATTTGTGGGAGGCGGGTAAAGAGACCCAGTACTTC
CASSLDLWEAGKETQYF
>TRBV20-1|TRBJ2-7|NA|NA
TGCAGTGCTAGGGAGAATGAGCAGTACTTC
CSARENEQYF
>TRBV6-1|TRBJ2-3|NA|NA
TGTGCCAGCAGAACTCGGGGTAGCACAGATACGCAGTATTTT
CASRTRGSTDTQYF
>TRBV3-1|TRBJ2-3|few|TRBD1
TGTGCCAGCAGCCTCGACAGGGGGCTGTTAGATACGCAGTATTTT
CASSLDRGLLDTQYF
>TRBV7-3|TRBJ2-1|NA|NA
TGTGCCAGCAGCTCCCGACGGAACAATGAGCAGTTCTTC
CASSSRRNNEQFF
>TRBV2|TRBJ2-1|NA|TRBD2
TGTGCCAACAGGGACCCCGGGACTAGCGGGAACAATAAGCAGTTCTTC
CANRDPGTSGNNKQFF
>TRBV11-2|TRBJ2-1|NA|TRBD1
TGTGCCAGCAGCGGCCGGGACAGGGCCTACAATGAGCAGTTCTTC
CASSGRDRAYNEQFF
>TRBV9|TRBJ2-5|NA|NA
TGTGCCAGCAGCCCCCCTCTGCCTGACCAAGAGACCCAGTACTTC
CASSPPLPDQETQYF
>TRBV10-2|TRBJ2-4|NA|NA
TGCGCCAGCAGCCTATCTCGAGACAGTCAGTACTTC
CASSLSRDSQYF
>TRBV9|TRBJ1-4|NA|TRBD1
TGTGCCAGCAGCGGGACAGGGGGCTTCTATGAAAAACTGTTTTTT
CASSGTGGFYEKLFF
>TRBV7-2|TRBJ2-5|NA|TRBD1
TGTGCCAGCAGCTCAAGAACAGGGGGCGCTTGGAATGAGCAGTACTTC
CASSSRTGGAWNEQYF
>TRBV13|TRBJ2-6|many|NA
TGTGCCAGCAGGATAGGTGGTCGGGGAAGACCTGGGGCCAACGTCCTGACTTTC
CASRIGGRGRPGANVLTF
>TRBV27|TRBJ2-3|few|TRBD1
TGTGCCAGCAGCTACCGGACAGGGAGCACAGATACGCAGTATTTT
CASSYRTGSTDTQYF
>TRBV13|TRBJ2-3|NA|TRBD2
TGTGCCAGCAGCTTAGTGGTAGCGGGGTCAAACACAGATATGCAGTATTTT
CASSLVVAGSNTDMQYF
>TRBV7-8|TRBJ1-6|NA|NA
TGTGCCAGCAGCTTAGGGCAGGGCTCCTATAATTCACCCCTCCACTTT
CASSLGQGSYNSPLHF
>TRBV10-3|TRBJ2-5|NA|NA
TGTGCCATCAGTGAGACAGGGTACGAGACCCAGTACTTC
CAISETGYETQYF
>TRBV20-1|TRBJ2-7|many|TRBD2
TGCAGTGCTCCTAGGGGTAGCGGGAGTAACGAGCAGTACTTC
CSAPRGSGSNEQYF
>TRBV7-9|TRBJ2-7|many|TRBD1
TGTGCCAGCAGCTGGGACAGGCGAGAGCAGTACTTC
CASSWDRREQYF
>TRBV20-1|TRBJ2-5|NA|NA
TGCAGTGCTAGTGGGGCGCAGCACATAGGGCAGTACTTC
CSASGAQHIGQYF
>TRBV20-1|TRBJ1-2|few|TRBD1
TGCAGTGCACACACAGGGGGCTGGGGCTACACCTTC
CSAHTGGWGYTF
>TRBV6-1|TRBJ2-1|few|NA
TGTGCCAGCAGTGAAGCAATGGGACGGTTAAATGAGCAGTTCTTC
CASSEAMGRLNEQFF
>TRBV20-1|TRBJ1-2|few|NA
TGCAGTGCTAGTGCGGGGGGCCATGGCTACACCTTC
CSASAGGHGYTF